This record concerns one T cell receptor beta chain sequence. Its antigen remains unidentified. The data originate from a study of T cell responses to AZD1222 COVID-19 vaccine. Study-level results: The span of vaccine-associated CD4 TCRs extended across spike, with dominance at 160-218 and 743-854.

Per germline, CDR1 LNHDA and CDR2 SQIVND (reference sequence). V lost 6 bases and J lost 3; bases outside the gene matches: 9. CDR3 length: 15 residues. Using immunoSEQ multiplex PCR, the repertoire was profiled, and TCRdb retains in-frame clones only, with some absent. Here the sample spans 80,000 to 90,000 clones, under 95% being singletons. Sequencing was performed on peripheral blood, taken on day 0 of MenACWY control vaccination. The genes are TRBV19 and TRBJ2-7; 9 bases fit TRBD2. This receptor was obtained from an adult in good health. The CDR3 DNA reads TGTGCCAGTAGCATGACTAGCGGCATCGACTACGAGCAGTACTTC. It specifies CASSMTSGIDYEQYF. Combining the CDR3 with reference TRBV19 and TRBJ2-7 gives the whole variable domain DGGITQSPKYLFRKEGQNVTLSCEQNLNHDAMYWYRQDPGQGLRLIYYSQIVNDFQKGDIAEGYSVSREKKESFPLTVTSAQKNPTAFYLCASSMTSGIDYEQYFGPGTRLTVT.